The 8 T cell receptor beta chains listed next were all sequenced from one sample in a study of T cells in Graves' hyperthyroidism and ophthalmopathy. Authors of the study amplified TCR beta CDR3 regions from RNA transcripts. During a first-round RT-PCR of the TCR CDR3, the HTBI primer set was used. TCRdb re-analysed the multiplex PCR reads in MiXCR, keeping a single row per CDR3 protein. This table holds about 530,000 distinct CDR3 sequences, more than 15% found once. Sequencing was carried out using blood. The receptors were gathered from a woman under 30 with Graves' ophthalmopathy.

This clonotype was recorded at least ten times. The V and J genes are TRBV4-2 and TRBJ2-7; 8 bases line up with TRBD1. The CDR3 sequence is 16 residues long. The germline CDR1 and CDR2 sequences are LGHNA and YNFKEQ. J gave up 3 bases and V 0 bases, and 7 bases lay outside the gene matches. The CDR3 sequence is CASSQETGTGGYEQYF. CDR3 coding DNA: TGTGCCAGCAGCCAAGAGACAGGGACAGGTGGCTACGAGCAGTACTTC.

This clonotype was seen a handful of times. The CDR3 sequence is CASSQGQADEKLFF. The CDR3 region has the DNA TGTGCCAGCAGTCAGGGACAGGCGGATGAAAAACTGTTTTTT. The V and J genes are TRBV7-9 and TRBJ1-4; 8 bases map to TRBD1. Germline assignment: CDR1 SEHNR and CDR2 FQNEAQ (reference sequence). V shed 6 bases, J shed 6 bases, and the junction held 6 bases outside the gene matches. This CDR3 contains 14 residues.

The rearrangement uses TRBV6-1 and TRBJ1-3, with no clear D. Germline V lookup: CDR1 MNHNS, CDR2 SASEGT. V lost 3 bases, J lost 0 bases, and 6 bases lay in between. The CDR3 length is 14 residues. CDR3 amino acids: CASSEDLSGNTIYF. The CDR3, as DNA: TGTGCCAGCAGTGAGGACCTCTCTGGAAACACCATATATTTT.

The chain combines TRBV10-3 with TRBJ1-2; D remains ambiguous. Trimming stripped 0 bases from V and 4 bases from J, with 9 bases between. CDR3 length equals 14 residues. CDR1 ENHRY and CDR2 SYGVKD come from the germline V gene. Written as DNA, the CDR3 is TGTGCCATCAGTGAGTCCGGACGGCGCTATGGCTACACCTTC. This gives the protein CAISESGRRYGYTF.

The genes are TRBV6-1 and TRBJ2-1, with 8 bases lining up with TRBD1. This CDR3 spans 15 amino acids. V trimming: 7 bases; J trimming: 7 bases; junction bases outside the gene matches: 12. Per germline, CDR1 MNHNS and CDR2 SASEGT. The DNA for the CDR3 is TGTGCCAGCACCAGATCTGGACAGGGTGGGAATGAGCAGTTCTTC. This translates into CASTRSGQGGNEQFF.

This clonotype came up many times. This chain joins TRBV20-1 and TRBJ1-1; weak D call: TRBD1 (5 bases). Deletions cut 6 bases from V and 4 bases from J, with 24 bases between. This CDR3 is 16 amino acids long. The V gene's germline CDR1 is DFQATT and CDR2 SNEGSKA (reference sequence). CDR3 residues: CSAGGWGSFFTTEAFF. CDR3 sequence (DNA): TGCAGTGCGGGGGGTTGGGGCTCCTTCTTCACCACTGAAGCTTTCTTT.

This clonotype showed up many times. This sequence joins TRBV28 and TRBJ1-5, with 8 bases that match TRBD1. Germline lookup yields CDR1 MDHEN and CDR2 SYDVKM. The CDR3 sequence is 19 residues long. The V and J ends lost 5 bases and 5 bases, in that order; junction bases with no gene match: 20. The CDR3 protein is CASSTVPPGQGNLYQPQHF. Written as DNA, the CDR3 is TGTGCCAGCAGTACGGTCCCCCCTGGACAGGGCAACCTATATCAGCCCCAGCATTTT.

The rearrangement joins TRBV20-1 to TRBJ1-6; TRBD1 agrees at 8 bases. V lost 4 bases, J lost 5 bases, and 7 bases stayed unmatched. CDR3 size: 15 residues. Germline V gene data show CDR1 as DFQATT and CDR2 as SNEGSKA (reference sequence). The CDR3 sequence is CSANQGAADNSPLHF. The DNA of the CDR3 is TGCAGTGCTAACCAGGGGGCCGCCGATAATTCACCCCTCCACTTT.